One sample yielded the 25 T cell receptor beta chains listed below, sequenced in a study of T-cell reconstitution after alpha-beta-depleted transplantation in children. Unique molecular identifiers were incorporated during preparation of the TCRbeta library. One entry per CDR3 protein results from TCRdb running MiXCR on the PCR reads. The sample records about 460,000 distinct CDR3 sequences, under 15% being singletons. The source was PBMCs from the stem cell graft donor, collected from the stem cell graft. The receptor source for this set is a human donor who donated a stem cell graft to a child with combined immunodeficiency.

Regarding this clonotype: The germline gene is not matched at one end of the junction; a read error may be the cause. J is TRBJ1-1 and V is TRBV18; TRBD1 is a possible D gene (5 bases). In germline, CDR1 is KGHSH, CDR2 LQKENI. The CDR3 is 15 amino acids. The DNA of the CDR3 is TGTACCAGCTCACCATGGGGGAAACTAAACACTGAAGCTTTCTTT. It specifies CTSSPWGKLNTEAFF. Together with reference TRBV18 and TRBJ1-1, the CDR3 gives the full variable domain: NAGVMQNPRHLVRRRGQEARLRCSPMKGHSHVYWYRQLPEEGLKFMVYLQKENIIDESGMPKERFSAEFPKEGPSILRIQQVVRGDSAAYFCTSSPWGKLNTEAFFGQGTRLTVV.

This rearrangement joins TRBV11-2 to TRBJ2-5, with D possibly being TRBD1 (5 bases). The germline V gene encodes CDR1 SGHAT and CDR2 FQNNGV. V was trimmed by 7 bases and J by 8 bases, leaving 14 bases between them. The CDR3 is 12 amino acids. CDR3 residues: CASIGPRGTQYF. The CDR3 nucleotides read TGTGCCAGCATAGGCCCTAGGGGAACCCAGTACTTC.

The J gene is TRBJ1-6, the V gene TRBV10-3, with 9 bases lining up with TRBD1. The V gene end was trimmed by 0 bases and the J gene end by 10 bases; junction bases not matched to a gene: 1. This CDR3 comprises 14 residues. Per germline, CDR1 ENHRY and CDR2 SYGVKD. The DNA for the CDR3 is TGTGCCATCAGTGAGTCCGACAGGGGGTCACCCCTCCACTTT. It specifies CAISESDRGSPLHF.

This clonotype was seen many times. This chain connects TRBV12-3 or TRBV12-4 to TRBJ2-5, with D hard to call. V dropped 5 bases and J dropped 2 bases, with 15 bases sitting between them. The CDR3 spans 15 residues. CDR3 residues: CASSPRRAWQETQYF. The CDR3 coding sequence is TGTGCCAGCAGTCCCCGAAGAGCATGGCAAGAGACCCAGTACTTC.

V and J are TRBV10-3 and TRBJ2-1; D may be TRBD2 (7 bases). V was cut by 0 bases and J by 2 bases, with 11 bases left in between. This CDR3 region has 16 residues. Germline V gene data show CDR1 as ENHRY and CDR2 as SYGVKD. The CDR3 bases are TGTGCCATCAGTGAGTCAGGGGGGGGTGCCTACAATGAGCAGTTCTTC. This sequence encodes CAISESGGGAYNEQFF.

This clonotype was recorded many times. The chain combines TRBV5-5 with TRBJ2-7; D is perhaps TRBD1 (5 bases). Germline CDR1 is SGHKS and CDR2 is YYEKEE (reference sequence). The V gene lost 0 bases and the J gene lost 3 bases, with 13 bases spanning the gap. This CDR3 is 15 amino acids long. The CDR3 DNA reads TGTGCCAGCAGCTTGGGGCAGGGTGACTTCTACGAGCAGTACTTC. Its translation: CASSLGQGDFYEQYF.

This sequence joins TRBV2 and TRBJ2-4, with D possibly being TRBD1 or TRBD2 (5 bases each). V was trimmed by 1 base and J by 4 bases, leaving 17 bases between them. The CDR3 is made up of 17 amino acids. Germline CDR1 is SNHLY and CDR2 is FYNNEI. In DNA form, the CDR3 reads TGTGCCAGCAGTGAAGGGGGGTCAGCCCGGCAGAAAAACATTCAGTACTTC. Amino acids: CASSEGGSARQKNIQYF.

This clonotype was counted a few times. The V and J genes are TRBV18 and TRBJ2-1; D ambiguous. Trimming removed 5 bases at V and 2 bases at J, with 19 bases between. Looked up from germline, CDR1 is KGHSH and CDR2 is LQKENI. The CDR3 consists of 17 residues. The CDR3 nucleotides are TGTGCCAGCTCATCAATCCCCCCCGGCAGCCCCTACAATGAGCAGTTCTTC. It translates to CASSSIPPGSPYNEQFF. The entire variable domain, with the rest obtained from reference TRBV18 and TRBJ2-1, is as follows: NAGVMQNPRHLVRRRGQEARLRCSPMKGHSHVYWYRQLPEEGLKFMVYLQKENIIDESGMPKERFSAEFPKEGPSILRIQQVVRGDSAAYFCASSSIPPGSPYNEQFFGPGTRLTVL.

This clonotype has just a few counts. This rearrangement joins TRBV4-2 to TRBJ1-2; 8 positions agree with TRBD1. Germline V lookup: CDR1 LGHNA, CDR2 YNFKEQ. V shed 0 bases, J shed 4 bases, and the junction held 4 bases outside the gene matches. This CDR3 spans 15 amino acids. The DNA of the CDR3 is TGTGCCAGCAGCCAAGAGGAGGACAGGGTCTATGGCTACACCTTC. Translation: CASSQEEDRVYGYTF.

Of note for this clonotype: One end of the junction does not line up with germline, which may come from a read error. The chain has TRBV7-7 and TRBJ2-7; 7 nucleotides line up with TRBD1. CDR3 length equals 14 residues. Germline lookup yields CDR1 SSHAT and CDR2 FNYEAQ (reference sequence). CDR3 protein: CASSATTGNYEQYF. The CDR3 nucleotides read TGTGCTAGCAGCGCTACGACAGGGAACTACGAGCAGTACTTC.

The chain uses TRBV6-2 or TRBV6-3 and TRBJ2-7, with TRBD1 matching 8 bases. The V gene end was trimmed by 2 bases and the J gene end by 1 base; junction bases not matched to a gene: 13. This CDR3 spans 18 amino acids. The germline V gene has CDR1 MNHEY and CDR2 SVGEGT. The CDR3 is CASSYESVDREVSYEQYF. The CDR3 DNA sequence: TGTGCCAGCAGTTACGAGTCAGTGGACAGGGAGGTTTCCTACGAGCAGTACTTC.

This clonotype was picked up many times. The chain joins TRBV7-8 to TRBJ2-2; D is uncertain. This CDR3 is built from 13 residues. Trimming cost V 3 bases and J 5 bases, with 7 bases left between them. Germline V CDR1 and CDR2: SGHVS, FQNEAQ. The CDR3 region is CASSFGSTGELFF. The CDR3 coding sequence is TGTGCCAGCAGCTTTGGGTCTACCGGGGAGCTGTTTTTT.

This clonotype was found many times. This chain links TRBV12-3 or TRBV12-4 with TRBJ1-1, with D hard to call. The CDR3 has 13 residues. Trimming cost V 4 bases and J 4 bases, with 10 bases left between them. CDR3 protein: CASSSGSGTEAFF. In DNA form, the CDR3 reads TGTGCCAGCAGTTCCGGGTCGGGCACTGAAGCTTTCTTT.

V and J are TRBV7-3 and TRBJ2-7, with a weak D call TRBD2 (6 bases). V lost 5 bases and J 3 bases, leaving 23 bases between the germline ends. The CDR3 is 17 amino acids. Germline V gene data show CDR1 as SGHTA and CDR2 as FQGTGA. CDR3 DNA: TGTGCCAGCAGCCATAACGTCTTCTCGGCCGGGGGCTACGAGCAGTACTTC. Translating gives CASSHNVFSAGGYEQYF.

The CDR3: CASGPRPRTGKEQYF. The CDR3 region has the DNA TGCGCCAGCGGCCCTCGCCCCAGGACTGGAAAAGAGCAGTACTTC. The chain joins TRBV23-1 to TRBJ2-7; TRBD2 is a possible D gene (5 bases). TRBV23-1 is filed as an ORF, its function uncertain. The CDR3 length is 15 residues. Trimming shortened V by 8 bases and J by 7 bases, and 24 bases separated the two germline ends.

This clonotype has a count of ten or more. The chain couples TRBV9 to TRBJ2-1; a possible D gene is TRBD2 (6 bases). CDR1 is SGDLS, CDR2 YYNGEE, per germline. CDR3 length: 12 amino acids. Trimming left V 3 bases short and J 5 bases short, with 6 bases between. CDR3 coding DNA: TGTGCCAGCAGCGCTAGCGACAATGAGCAGTTCTTC. This codes for CASSASDNEQFF.

This chain joins TRBV15 and TRBJ1-5; tentatively, D is TRBD1 (5 bases). Trimming removed 8 bases at V and 4 bases at J, with 12 bases between. CDR3 length: 13 residues. Germline CDR1 and CDR2: LNHNV and YYDKDF (reference sequence). Written as DNA, the CDR3 is TGTGCCACCGCGGGGGAGAGGAATCAGCCCCAGCATTTT. This encodes CATAGERNQPQHF.

V is TRBV11-2 and J is TRBJ2-7; 7 bases line up with TRBD1. CDR1 is SGHAT and CDR2 is FQNNGV in the germline V gene. This CDR3 has 18 residues. The V and J ends lost 0 bases and 0 bases, in that order; junction bases with no gene match: 11. Here the CDR3 reads CASSLDPTGALSSYEQYF. Written as DNA, the CDR3 is TGTGCCAGCAGCTTAGATCCTACAGGGGCCCTAAGCTCCTACGAGCAGTACTTC.

The chain is built from TRBV5-1 and TRBJ1-1; no firm D call. CDR1 and CDR2 (germline): SGHRS, YFSETQ. CDR3 size: 15 residues. Trimming cost V 4 bases and J 1 base, with 14 bases left between them. This CDR3 reads CASSRSSRANTEAFF. The CDR3 nucleotides read TGCGCCAGCAGCCGATCTAGTAGGGCGAACACTGAAGCTTTCTTT.

This clonotype was recorded at least ten times. This chain connects TRBV15 to TRBJ1-6, with 8 bases aligning to TRBD1. The CDR3 sequence is 15 residues long. Germline V gives CDR1 LNHNV, CDR2 YYDKDF (reference sequence). Germline trimming cut 1 base from V and 5 bases from J; bases unmatched to any gene: 1. CDR3 bases: TGTGCCACCAGCAGAGCGGGACAGGATAATTCACCCCTCCACTTT. Translating it yields CATSRAGQDNSPLHF.

This clonotype was counted ten times or more. The V call is TRBV20-1, the J call TRBJ1-2, with 7 bases matching TRBD1. V was pared by 6 bases and J by 6 bases, with 10 bases of the junction left unmatched. The CDR3 spans 13 residues. CDR1 is DFQATT, CDR2 SNEGSKA, per germline (reference sequence). Here the CDR3 DNA reads TGCAGTGCAACACTAGAGACAGGGAATGGCTACACCTTC. Translated: CSATLETGNGYTF.

This clonotype turned up a few times. This rearrangement joins TRBV11-2 to TRBJ2-1; weak D call: TRBD1 (5 bases). The CDR3 totals 15 residues. The germline V gene encodes CDR1 SGHAT and CDR2 FQNNGV. V lost 2 bases to trimming and J lost 6 bases, with 14 bases between them. CDR3 in DNA: TGTGCCAGCAGCTTAAGTCCCAGTAGGGGCAATGAGCAGTTCTTC. This sequence encodes CASSLSPSRGNEQFF. The full variable domain, in which reference TRBV11-2 and TRBJ2-1 provide the parts outside the CDR3, is EAGVAQSPRYKIIEKRQSVAFWCNPISGHATLYWYQQILGQGPKLLIQFQNNGVVDDSQLPKDRFSAERLKGVDSTLKIQPAKLEDSAVYLCASSLSPSRGNEQFFGPGTRLTVL.

This clonotype was detected many times. The J gene is TRBJ2-1, the V gene TRBV2; TRBD2 matches 16 bases. The CDR3 has 15 residues. Trimming took 7 bases from V and 7 from J; bases not matched to a gene: 4. Germline V gives CDR1 SNHLY, CDR2 FYNNEI. The CDR3 reads CASIGTSGRGNEQFF. The CDR3 nucleotides read TGTGCCAGCATCGGGACTAGCGGGAGGGGGAATGAGCAGTTCTTC.

The chain is built from TRBV6-5 and TRBJ2-3; D not certain. V was trimmed by 4 bases and J by 8 bases, leaving 16 bases between them. The CDR3 contains 14 residues. Germline V CDR1 and CDR2: MNHEY, SVGAGI. The CDR3 here is CASSSLSSVGTQYF. As DNA, the CDR3 is TGTGCCAGCAGTTCCCTTTCGAGCGTTGGTACGCAGTATTTT.

This clonotype was observed a few times. The chain recombines TRBV11-2 with TRBJ2-7; D gene unclear. Germline V gene data show CDR1 as SGHAT and CDR2 as FQNNGV. This CDR3 comprises 15 residues. Trimming shortened V by 2 bases and J by 2 bases, and 13 bases separated the two germline ends. The CDR3 protein is CASSLTRHPTYEQYF. The CDR3 bases are TGTGCCAGCAGCTTAACGAGACACCCTACCTACGAGCAGTACTTC. Variable domain in full (rest from reference TRBV11-2 and TRBJ2-7): EAGVAQSPRYKIIEKRQSVAFWCNPISGHATLYWYQQILGQGPKLLIQFQNNGVVDDSQLPKDRFSAERLKGVDSTLKIQPAKLEDSAVYLCASSLTRHPTYEQYFGPGTRLTVT.